This record looks at one T cell receptor (beta chain) sequence and its context. Its antigen is unidentified. CDR1 SGDLS and CDR2 YYNGEE come from the germline V gene. The ends lost 0 bases at V and 0 bases at J; junction bases unmatched: 3. This CDR3 contains 16 residues. This specimen belongs to a study of shared clonotypes between healthy human individuals. Study-level points and caveats: What limited the represented genetic and exposure-history diversity was the small number of donors. Donor clonotype sharing was expected to depend on sequencing depth.

The assay ran at deep level. Ten immunoSEQ deep assay plates held the unsorted PBMC DNA. The method was immunoSEQ multiplex PCR; TCRdb's version includes in-frame clones alone and lacks a portion of them. The sample contains about 490,000 clones, around 78% of which appear only once. The chain has TRBV9 and TRBJ2-7; 10 nucleotides align to TRBD2. Source material: PBMCs. The clonotype comes from a woman aged 40 to 55 in good health. Some clones in this sample may be carry-over from other donors' samples. CDR3 loop: CASSVGAGGTSYEQYF. The CDR3 bases are TGTGCCAGCAGCGTAGGAGCGGGAGGGACCTCCTACGAGCAGTACTTC.